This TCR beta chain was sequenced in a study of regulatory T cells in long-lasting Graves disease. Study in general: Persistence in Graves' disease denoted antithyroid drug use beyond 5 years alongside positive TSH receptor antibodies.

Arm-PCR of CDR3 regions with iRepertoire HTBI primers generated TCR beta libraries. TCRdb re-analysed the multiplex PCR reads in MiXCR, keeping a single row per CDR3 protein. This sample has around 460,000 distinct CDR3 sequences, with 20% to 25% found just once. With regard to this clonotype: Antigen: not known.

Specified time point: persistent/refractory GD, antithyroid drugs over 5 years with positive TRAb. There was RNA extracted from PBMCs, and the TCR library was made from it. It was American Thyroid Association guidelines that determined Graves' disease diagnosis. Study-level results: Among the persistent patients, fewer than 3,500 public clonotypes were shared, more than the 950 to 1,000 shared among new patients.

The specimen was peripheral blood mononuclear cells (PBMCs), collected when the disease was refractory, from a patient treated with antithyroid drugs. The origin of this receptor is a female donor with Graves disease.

CDR3 loop: CAWSVRGLGTQYF. CDR3 sequence (DNA): TGTGCCTGGAGTGTCCGGGGACTAGGGACCCAGTACTTC. V usage is TRBV30 and J usage is TRBJ2-5; 8 nucleotides align to TRBD2. Trimming cost V 0 bases and J 7 bases; bases outside gene matches: 4. The CDR3 is made up of 13 amino acids. Germline V gene lookup returns CDR1 GTSNPN and CDR2 SVGIG (reference sequence).